The 7 T cell receptor beta chains in this list originate from one sample, sequenced in a study of cytotoxic CD8 clonotypes in ibrutinib-treated CLL. The method was immunoSEQ multiplex PCR; TCRdb's version includes in-frame clones alone and lacks a portion of them. The table records roughly 250,000 clones, around three quarters of them present only once. Material: PBMCs, obtained after 24 months of ibrutinib treatment. The receptors originated from a human donor with chronic lymphocytic leukemia.

V is TRBV7-2 and J is TRBJ1-5; D is unclear. V was trimmed by 1 base and J by 6 bases, leaving 7 bases between them. There are 13 residues in the CDR3. CDR1 is SGHTA and CDR2 is FQGNSA in the germline V gene. DNA of the CDR3: TGTGCCAGCAGCTTAGGCTTAGGTCAGCCCCAGCATTTT. This codes for CASSLGLGQPQHF.

Written as DNA, the CDR3 is TGTGCCACCTGGGACAGTACTAACTATGGCTACACCTTC. Translating it yields CATWDSTNYGYTF. The rearrangement links TRBV25-1 to TRBJ1-2, with TRBD1 identical over 7 bases. The trim removed 10 bases at V and 0 bases at J, leaving 5 bases unmatched. Germline V lookup: CDR1 MGHDK, CDR2 SYGVNS. The CDR3 contains 13 residues.

This clone was detected only a few times. A much larger clone differs by one base, so this may be a read error. The chain has TRBV7-8 and TRBJ2-7; D gene uncertain. CDR3 length: 11 residues. Germline-derived CDR1 and CDR2 are SGHVS and FQNEAQ. Trimming removed 4 bases from V and 2 bases from J, with 3 bases in between. The CDR3 sequence: CASSSTYEQYF. The CDR3 nucleotides read TGTGCCAGCAGCTCAACCTACGAGCAGTACTTC.

The chain has TRBV27 and TRBJ1-2, with TRBD1 matching over 11 bases. This CDR3 has 18 residues. Germline CDR1 reads MNHEY; CDR2 reads SMNVEV (reference sequence). Trimming removed 5 bases from V and 4 bases from J; junction bases left unmatched: 15. CDR3 bases: TGTGCCAGCAGTCCCAGGGACAGGGGGATTTGGTTCGGCTATGGCTACACCTTC. This codes for CASSPRDRGIWFGYGYTF.

This chain links TRBV5-4 with TRBJ2-7; 12 nucleotides align to TRBD2. CDR3 length: 14 amino acids. V lost 3 bases to trimming and J lost 4 bases; unmatched junction nucleotides: 2. Germline-derived CDR1 and CDR2 are SGHNT and YYREEE (reference sequence). The CDR3 here is CASSSTSGSYEQYF. The CDR3 DNA follows: TGTGCCAGCAGCTCGACTAGCGGGAGTTACGAGCAGTACTTC.

V is TRBV5-8 and J is TRBJ2-1, with 8 bases aligning to TRBD1. V was clipped by 2 bases and J by 7 bases; unmatched bases: 2. The germline gives CDR1 SGHTS, CDR2 YDEGEE. The CDR3 length is 13 residues. In nucleotides, the CDR3 is TGTGCCAGCAGCTTCGGGACAGGAAATGAGCAGTTCTTC. Amino acids: CASSFGTGNEQFF.

This clone was counted only a few times. The chain carries TRBV4-2 and TRBJ2-1; D gene uncertain. This CDR3 region has 13 residues. The V end was cut by 2 bases, the J end by 7 bases, with 9 bases between. Germline-derived CDR1 and CDR2 are LGHNA and YNFKEQ. CDR3 sequence reads: CASSQKTENEQFF. The CDR3 DNA is TGTGCCAGCAGCCAAAAAACCGAGAATGAGCAGTTCTTC.